Shown below are 18 T cell receptor beta chains from a single sample sequenced in a study of shared T cell receptors in the human thymus. Clones were read by immunoSEQ multiplex PCR, and TCRdb kept only the in-frame ones, dropping some. The sample has under 850,000 clones, around 89% seen once. These data also featured in a second study, about human thymus T cells.

The material sequenced was thymocytes. The receptors were gathered from a boy in the first two years of life with a congenital heart defect.

The chain is built from TRBV27 and TRBJ2-7; TRBD2 matches at 10 bases. There are 17 residues in the CDR3. Looked up from germline, CDR1 is MNHEY and CDR2 is SMNVEV (reference sequence). J lost 7 bases, V lost 0 bases, and 12 bases had no gene match. The CDR3 DNA reads TGTGCCAGCAGTTTATCGGGTTTAGCAGCGGGAGGGAGGGAGCAGTACTTC. Its translation: CASSLSGLAAGGREQYF.

J is TRBJ2-4 and V is TRBV10-1; 8 nucleotides line up with TRBD2. This CDR3 is 16 amino acids long. V was pared by 3 bases and J by 7 bases, with 11 bases of the junction left unmatched. Germline V gene data show CDR1 as WNHNN and CDR2 as SYGVQD (reference sequence). This chain's CDR3 is CASSDFDGRAPNIQYF. The CDR3 nucleotides are TGCGCCAGCAGTGATTTTGACGGGAGGGCCCCGAACATTCAGTACTTC.

This CDR3 reads CASSRTSSPGELFF. CDR3 bases: TGTGCCAGCAGCCGGACTAGCAGCCCCGGGGAGCTGTTTTTT. The J gene is TRBJ2-2, the V gene TRBV5-6, with 8 positions matching TRBD2. The CDR3 length is 14 residues. CDR1 is SGHDT, CDR2 YYEEEE, per germline. V dropped 4 bases and J dropped 6; count of bases not matched to a gene: 5.

This chain links TRBV6-7 with TRBJ2-5; D is possibly TRBD2 (5 bases). TRBV6-7 counts as an open reading frame of uncertain function. Between the trimmed V and J ends, which lost 0 bases and 1 base, there was a span of 12 bases. The CDR3 length is 16 residues. The CDR3 protein is CASSYSRQDCQETQYF. Written as DNA, the CDR3 is TGTGCCAGCAGTTACTCGAGGCAGGACTGCCAAGAGACCCAGTACTTC.

The genes are TRBV29-1 and TRBJ1-1; D gene uncertain. CDR1 is SQVTM and CDR2 is ANQGSEA in the germline V gene. V lost 2 bases, J lost 10 bases, and 11 bases lay in between. The CDR3 is 11 residues long. CDR3 coding DNA: TGCAGCGTTGAATCCTGGGAGGCAGCTTTCTTT. This sequence encodes CSVESWEAAFF.

The V gene is TRBV4-2, the J gene TRBJ2-6; 7 bases map to TRBD1. Germline CDR1 reads LGHNA; CDR2 reads YNFKEQ. V gave up 0 bases and J gave up 4 bases; unmatched junction bases: 12. The CDR3 has 19 amino acids. CDR3 region: CASSQDSRGRDPGANVLTF. The CDR3 nucleotides are TGTGCCAGCAGCCAAGATTCGAGGGGGCGCGACCCCGGGGCCAACGTCCTGACTTTC.

The chain combines TRBV7-2 with TRBJ1-3; D unresolved. Germline V gene data show CDR1 as SGHTA and CDR2 as FQGNSA. Trimming pared 2 bases from V and 0 bases from J, leaving 17 bases between. This CDR3 is 18 amino acids long. This CDR3 is CASSLSRAGSASGNTIYF. The CDR3, as DNA: TGTGCCAGCAGCTTAAGCCGCGCGGGGAGTGCCTCTGGAAACACCATATATTTT.

J is TRBJ2-3 and V is TRBV28; unclear D gene. CDR1 is MDHEN and CDR2 is SYDVKM in the germline V gene. Trimming shortened V by 1 base and J by 0 bases, and 5 bases separated the two germline ends. The CDR3 runs 14 residues. The CDR3 reads CASSLSGSTDTQYF. The DNA of the CDR3 is TGTGCCAGCAGTTTATCAGGAAGCACAGATACGCAGTATTTT.

This clone was detected a few times. The J gene is TRBJ1-1, the V gene TRBV5-6, with 7 positions matching TRBD1. J gave up 5 bases and V 0 bases, and 4 bases lay outside the gene matches. The CDR3 extends over 14 amino acids. Germline values: CDR1 SGHDT, CDR2 YYEEEE. The DNA of the CDR3 is TGTGCCAGCAGCTTGGGGACAGGCTTAACTGAAGCTTTCTTT. Protein: CASSLGTGLTEAFF.

CDR3 loop: CASTSEENEQFF. CDR3 in DNA: TGTGCCAGCACTTCGGAGGAGAATGAGCAGTTCTTC. The chain recombines TRBV5-5 with TRBJ2-1, with D possibly TRBD2 on 5 matching bases. The CDR3 loop spans 12 amino acids. The germline gives CDR1 SGHKS, CDR2 YYEKEE (reference sequence). V lost 6 bases and J lost 7, with 11 bases in between. Full variable domain (missing parts from reference TRBV5-5 and TRBJ2-1): DAGVTQSPTHLIKTRGQQVTLRCSPISGHKSVSWYQQVLGQGPQFIFQYYEKEERGRGNFPDRFSARQFPNYSSELNVNALLLGDSALYLCASTSEENEQFFGPGTRLTVL.

This clone has only one observation. The chain uses TRBV30 and TRBJ2-7; 14 bases agree with TRBD2. Germline trimming cut 5 bases from V and 6 bases from J; bases unmatched to any gene: 21. The CDR3 loop spans 19 amino acids. Germline CDR1 reads GTSNPN; CDR2 reads SVGIG (reference sequence). CDR3 nucleotides: TGTGCCTGGGAGAGACAGGAGACTAGCGGGAGGGCCAGATTCGGCGAGCAGTACTTC. This translates into CAWERQETSGRARFGEQYF.

The rearrangement uses TRBV4-1 and TRBJ2-6; 7 positions agree with TRBD2. Germline CDR1 and CDR2: MGHRA and YSYEKL. The V gene end was trimmed by 4 bases and the J gene end by 2 bases; junction bases not matched to a gene: 14. The CDR3 loop spans 19 amino acids. This chain's CDR3 is CASSPTQRGVKAGANVLTF. The CDR3 nucleotides read TGCGCCAGCAGCCCGACCCAGCGGGGAGTAAAAGCTGGGGCCAACGTCCTGACTTTC.

The genes are TRBV5-6 and TRBJ1-2; a possible D gene is TRBD1 (5 bases). Germline V gene data show CDR1 as SGHDT and CDR2 as YYEEEE. This CDR3 spans 17 amino acids. V lost 0 bases and J lost 4, with 19 bases in between. The CDR3 is CASSLVPQGAEAYGYTF. The CDR3 DNA follows: TGTGCCAGCAGCTTGGTCCCCCAAGGGGCTGAGGCCTATGGCTACACCTTC.

The V and J genes are TRBV10-1 and TRBJ2-3, with 8 bases lining up with TRBD1. The CDR3 has 18 residues. Trimming removed 3 bases from V and 2 bases from J; junction bases left unmatched: 13. The V gene's germline CDR1 is WNHNN and CDR2 SYGVQD (reference sequence). The DNA for the CDR3 is TGCGCCAGCAGTGAATTAGACAGGGGCGTTTTCCACACAGATACGCAGTATTTT. It codes for CASSELDRGVFHTDTQYF.

J is TRBJ2-1 and V is TRBV20-1, with 7 bases that match TRBD2. J lost 12 bases, V lost 6 bases, and 5 bases had no gene match. CDR3 length: 10 residues. Germline CDR1 reads DFQATT; CDR2 reads SNEGSKA (reference sequence). The CDR3 region has the DNA TGCAGTGCCCTTTGGGGGGGGCAGTTCTTC. This encodes CSALWGGQFF.

The gene calls are TRBV11-2 and TRBJ1-2; a possible D gene is TRBD1 (5 bases). Germline values: CDR1 SGHAT, CDR2 FQNNGV. Trimming pared 0 bases from V and 8 bases from J, leaving 10 bases between. The CDR3 spans 13 residues. The CDR3 sequence: CASSLEGGDGYTF. DNA for the CDR3: TGTGCCAGCAGCTTAGAGGGCGGGGACGGCTACACCTTC.

This clone was detected only a few times. The rearrangement uses TRBV30 and TRBJ1-4; 7 bases map to TRBD1. J lost 8 bases, V lost 3 bases, and 12 bases had no gene match. The CDR3 runs 15 residues. Germline loops: CDR1 GTSNPN, CDR2 SVGIG (reference sequence). This chain's CDR3 is CAWRLPRTGREKLFF. DNA for the CDR3: TGTGCCTGGAGGTTACCCCGGACAGGCCGGGAAAAACTGTTTTTT.

The V gene is TRBV4-1, the J gene TRBJ2-3, with 7 bases matching TRBD1. Germline V gene lookup returns CDR1 MGHRA and CDR2 YSYEKL. The CDR3 runs 17 residues. V gave up 0 bases and J gave up 2 bases; unmatched junction bases: 8. Here the CDR3 reads CASSQDRGRGVTDTQYF. In DNA form, the CDR3 reads TGCGCCAGCAGCCAAGATAGGGGGCGCGGAGTCACAGATACGCAGTATTTT.